One and the same sample provided the 30 T cell receptor beta chains below, sequenced in a study of PD-1 blockade in mismatch repair-deficient tumors. Profiling relied on immunoSEQ multiplex PCR, and the TCRdb table lists in-frame clones only, not all of them. Among roughly 17,000 clones listed, about 80% were seen once. The sequencing used PBMCs, collected less than 25 weeks after starting pembrolizumab. These receptors were obtained from an adult with mismatch repair-deficient cancer.

With regard to this clone: Other nucleotide sequences from this sample produce the same CDR3. This chain uses TRBV28 with TRBJ1-3; 9 bases are shared with TRBD1. The CDR3 runs 16 residues. The V gene end was trimmed by 6 bases and the J gene end by 4 bases; junction bases not matched to a gene: 10. The germline V gene has CDR1 MDHEN and CDR2 SYDVKM. The DNA of the CDR3 is TGTGCCAGCAGCCTCTTATGGGGGACAGGGGGAAACACCATATATTTT. Protein product: CASSLLWGTGGNTIYF.

The chain has TRBV7-9 and TRBJ1-1; 9 bases fit TRBD1. Germline-derived CDR1 and CDR2 are SEHNR and FQNEAQ (reference sequence). With 5 bases clipped from V and 4 bases from J, the junction kept 5 bases outside the gene matches. The CDR3 has 14 amino acids. As DNA, the CDR3 is TGTGCCAGCAGCAAGGACAGGGGCATCACTGAAGCTTTCTTT. Its translation: CASSKDRGITEAFF. Looking up the rest from reference TRBV7-9 and TRBJ1-1 gives the full variable domain: DTGVSQNPRHKITKRGQNVTFRCDPISEHNRLYWYRQTLGQGPEFLTYFQNEAQLEKSRLLSDRFSAERPKGSFSTLEIQRTEQGDSAMYLCASSKDRGITEAFFGQGTRLTVV.

The chain couples TRBV28 to TRBJ2-4; TRBD2 matches at 13 bases. V lost 5 bases and J lost 7; bases outside the gene matches: 11. Germline values: CDR1 MDHEN, CDR2 SYDVKM. The CDR3 is 17 amino acids. The CDR3 DNA follows: TGTGCCAGCAGTCCCCTCACTAGCGGGAGGGCCTTTAACATTCAGTACTTC. Translated, it gives CASSPLTSGRAFNIQYF. Full variable domain (rest looked up from reference TRBV28 and TRBJ2-4): DVKVTQSSRYLVKRTGEKVFLECVQDMDHENMFWYRQDPGLGLRLIYFSYDVKMKEKGDIPEGYSVSREKKERFSLILESASTNQTSMYLCASSPLTSGRAFNIQYFGAGTRLSVL.

This clone was counted only a few times. V gene TRBV7-8 combines with J gene TRBJ2-7, with 13 bases fitting TRBD2. The CDR3 sequence is 17 residues long. V gave up 4 bases and J gave up 2 bases; unmatched junction bases: 8. Germline CDR1 and CDR2: SGHVS and FQNEAQ. The DNA for the CDR3 is TGTGCCAGCAGCTCCTGGACTAGCGGGAGAGAGACCTACGAGCAGTACTTC. It is translated as CASSSWTSGRETYEQYF.

V is TRBV28 and J is TRBJ2-1; D not resolved. The CDR3 runs to 14 residues. Looked up from germline, CDR1 is MDHEN and CDR2 is SYDVKM. V dropped 2 bases and J dropped 5 bases, with 10 bases sitting between them. Here the CDR3 reads CASSLMADDNEQFF. The CDR3 DNA sequence: TGTGCCAGCAGTTTAATGGCGGATGACAATGAGCAGTTCTTC.

The chain has TRBV7-3 and TRBJ2-1; D is unresolved. The length of the CDR3 is 16 residues. The V gene lost 5 bases and the J gene lost 1 base, with 15 bases spanning the gap. Germline assignment: CDR1 SGHTA and CDR2 FQGTGA. The CDR3 is CASSPTELVSYNEQFF. DNA for the CDR3: TGTGCCAGCAGCCCGACTGAACTCGTGTCCTACAATGAGCAGTTCTTC.

The chain recombines TRBV7-9 with TRBJ2-5; 7 nucleotides align to TRBD1. This CDR3 comprises 13 residues. The junction had 1 base not matched to a gene; V was cut back by 4 bases and J by 2 bases. The germline V gene encodes CDR1 SEHNR and CDR2 FQNEAQ (reference sequence). As DNA, the CDR3 is TGTGCCAGCAGCTCGGGACAGCAAGAGACCCAGTACTTC. Protein sequence: CASSSGQQETQYF.

The gene calls are TRBV27 and TRBJ2-5; no firm D call. Trimming stripped 7 bases from V and 4 bases from J, with 16 bases between. The length of the CDR3 is 14 residues. Germline loops: CDR1 MNHEY, CDR2 SMNVEV (reference sequence). Here the CDR3 reads CASTPRARRETQYF. The DNA for the CDR3 is TGTGCCAGCACTCCTCGAGCGCGGCGAGAGACCCAGTACTTC.

The gene calls are TRBV2 and TRBJ1-5, with TRBD1 matching over 9 bases. The germline gives CDR1 SNHLY, CDR2 FYNNEI. V shed 7 bases and J 3 bases; nucleotides not matched to a gene: 10. The CDR3 sequence is 16 residues long. The CDR3 protein is CASNDRQGESNQPQHF. DNA of the CDR3: TGTGCCAGCAATGATAGACAGGGGGAGTCCAATCAGCCCCAGCATTTT.

The CDR3 DNA reads as TGCAGCGTTGAACCGAGGGGACTAGCGGGAGAAGGATACAATGAGCAGTTCTTC. Translated, it gives CSVEPRGLAGEGYNEQFF. The chain recombines TRBV29-1 with TRBJ2-1; 14 nucleotides match TRBD2. CDR1 is SQVTM and CDR2 is ANQGSEA in the germline V gene. V lost 2 bases and J lost 4; bases outside the gene matches: 10. This CDR3 region has 18 residues.

The V gene is TRBV11-2, the J gene TRBJ2-7; D may be TRBD1 (5 bases). V shed 5 bases and J shed 0 bases, with 11 bases lying between them. CDR3 length: 14 amino acids. Germline V CDR1 and CDR2: SGHAT, FQNNGV. CDR3 DNA sequence: TGTGCCAGCAGCCTCGGACACAGCTCCTACGAGCAGTACTTC. This encodes CASSLGHSSYEQYF.

The J gene is TRBJ2-2, the V gene TRBV5-1, with 12 bases aligning to TRBD2. The CDR3 is made up of 18 amino acids. V lost 3 bases and J lost 5; bases outside the gene matches: 11. CDR1 and CDR2 from the germline V gene are SGHRS and YFSETQ. The CDR3 sequence: CASSSKLPGTSGTGELFF. DNA for the CDR3: TGCGCCAGCAGCTCGAAACTACCCGGGACTAGCGGGACCGGGGAGCTGTTTTTT.

This clone turned up a few times. V gene TRBV29-1 combines with J gene TRBJ1-3, with D unresolved. CDR1 is SQVTM and CDR2 is ANQGSEA in the germline V gene. V lost 7 bases, J lost 5 bases, and 18 bases lay in between. This CDR3 region has 14 residues. Here the CDR3 DNA reads TGCAGCGCTGCCCCCAGCACAGCACGAAACACCATATATTTT. Translating it yields CSAAPSTARNTIYF.

This clone was counted once. The rearrangement links TRBV6-5 to TRBJ1-1; D perhaps matches TRBD1 (6 bases). There are 14 residues in the CDR3. Deletions cut 7 bases from V and 4 bases from J, with 16 bases between. From germline, CDR1 is MNHEY and CDR2 SVGAGI. For the CDR3, the DNA is TGTGCCAGCACCAAAAGCCAGGGGTTCACTGAAGCTTTCTTT. Translation: CASTKSQGFTEAFF.

There are a few counts of this clone. The genes are TRBV28 and TRBJ1-6; the match to TRBD1 covers 8 bases. Germline CDR1 MDHEN, CDR2 SYDVKM. This CDR3 has 15 residues. The V gene end was trimmed by 2 bases and the J gene end by 9 bases; junction bases not matched to a gene: 6. The CDR3 DNA follows: TGTGCCAGCAGTTTAATTGCAGGGGGCGGTTCACCCCTCCACTTT. Protein product: CASSLIAGGGSPLHF.

This clone was observed a single time. In DNA, the CDR3 is TGTGCCAGCAGCCTACAGGGGGCCGGGCCCGGCCTACTTCAGTACTTC. This sequence encodes CASSLQGAGPGLLQYF. The genes are TRBV5-4 and TRBJ2-5, with 9 bases identical to TRBD1. The V segment lost 4 bases and the J segment 11 bases; nucleotides outside the gene matches: 18. The germline V gene has CDR1 SGHNT and CDR2 YYREEE (reference sequence). The CDR3 length is 16 residues.

This rearrangement joins TRBV19 to TRBJ1-4, with D hard to call. Trimming pared 3 bases from V and 1 base from J, leaving 12 bases between. This CDR3 is 16 amino acids long. Germline CDR1 reads LNHDA; CDR2 reads SQIVND (reference sequence). CDR3: CASSIFPTGTNEKLFF. Written as DNA, the CDR3 is TGTGCCAGTAGTATCTTCCCCACGGGAACTAATGAAAAACTGTTTTTT.

The rearrangement uses TRBV18 and TRBJ1-1, with D possibly matching TRBD1 (6 bases). The V and J ends lost 1 base and 0 bases respectively, with 18 bases between them. Germline V gene data show CDR1 as KGHSH and CDR2 as LQKENI. The CDR3 length is 18 residues. The CDR3 nucleotides are TGTGCCAGCTCACCACTTGGGATTGTGGCAGGGGTGAACACTGAAGCTTTCTTT. It yields the protein CASSPLGIVAGVNTEAFF. The whole variable domain, remainder taken from reference TRBV18 and TRBJ1-1, is NAGVMQNPRHLVRRRGQEARLRCSPMKGHSHVYWYRQLPEEGLKFMVYLQKENIIDESGMPKERFSAEFPKEGPSILRIQQVVRGDSAAYFCASSPLGIVAGVNTEAFFGQGTRLTVV.

The CDR3 DNA follows: TGCGCCAGCAGCTTGGGGGCACTACAGGGGGCGCGGACTGAAGCTTTCTTT. This codes for CASSLGALQGARTEAFF. The chain has TRBV5-1 and TRBJ1-1, with 9 bases matching TRBD1. Germline loops: CDR1 SGHRS, CDR2 YFSETQ. V lost 0 bases and J lost 5; bases outside the gene matches: 11. There are 17 residues in the CDR3.

The chain uses TRBV7-3 and TRBJ2-1, with D perhaps matching TRBD2 (5 bases). Trimming stripped 3 bases from V and 8 bases from J, with 11 bases between. The CDR3 is 13 amino acids. Germline CDR1 reads SGHTA; CDR2 reads FQGTGA. The CDR3, as DNA: TGTGCCAGCAGCTTTAGAGGTAGCGATGAGCAGTTCTTC. Amino acids: CASSFRGSDEQFF.

The chain has TRBV5-1 and TRBJ2-1, with D tentatively TRBD1 (6 bases). In germline, CDR1 is SGHRS, CDR2 YFSETQ. There are 14 residues in the CDR3. V gave up 5 bases and J gave up 6 bases, with 15 bases separating them. The CDR3 DNA sequence: TGCGCCAGCAGTTCTGGGGGCAGCTTCAATGAGCAGTTCTTC. This sequence encodes CASSSGGSFNEQFF.

CDR3 bases: TGTGCCAGCAGTTACAATTCCCCCGGGGGCACAGATACGCAGTATTTT. Its protein is CASSYNSPGGTDTQYF. The chain is built from TRBV6-5 and TRBJ2-3; a possible D gene is TRBD2 (5 bases). Germline lookup yields CDR1 MNHEY and CDR2 SVGAGI. The V and J ends lost 2 bases and 1 base respectively, with 13 bases between them. This CDR3 comprises 16 residues.

The V call is TRBV5-1, the J call TRBJ1-1; tentative D call: TRBD1 (6 bases). The CDR3 loop spans 15 amino acids. CDR1 is SGHRS, CDR2 YFSETQ, per germline. The ends were cut back, 1 base at V and 9 bases at J, with 19 bases in the middle. This CDR3 is CASSLSRTAGTQAFF. The CDR3 region has the DNA TGCGCCAGCAGCTTGAGTAGGACAGCGGGAACACAAGCTTTCTTT.

The V gene is TRBV5-1, the J gene TRBJ2-1, with D perhaps TRBD2 (6 bases). The V and J ends lost 0 bases and 6 bases respectively, with 10 bases between them. In germline, CDR1 is SGHRS, CDR2 YFSETQ. The CDR3 runs to 14 residues. The DNA for the CDR3 is TGCGCCAGCAGCTTGGGGGGACTTGCCAATGAGCAGTTCTTC. Translation: CASSLGGLANEQFF.

The genes are TRBV6-6 and TRBJ2-1, with D unresolved. The CDR3 extends over 13 amino acids. V shed 4 bases and J shed 3 bases, with 7 bases lying between them. In germline, CDR1 is MNHNY, CDR2 SVGAGI (reference sequence). The CDR3 DNA reads TGTGCCAGCAGTTCCCTTAACTACAATGAGCAGTTCTTC. Its protein is CASSSLNYNEQFF.

J is TRBJ2-1 and V is TRBV7-6, with 11 bases lining up with TRBD1. The CDR3 is 16 residues long. The junction had 7 bases not matched to a gene; V was cut back by 5 bases and J by 4 bases. Per the germline V gene, CDR1 is SGHVS and CDR2 is FNYEAQ. CDR3 region: CASSGGTGGSYNEQFF. The CDR3 bases are TGTGCCAGCAGCGGCGGGACAGGGGGAAGTTACAATGAGCAGTTCTTC.

The genes are TRBV18 and TRBJ2-1, with TRBD2 identical over 8 bases. V trimming: 8 bases; J trimming: 1 base; junction bases outside the gene matches: 16. The CDR3 extends over 18 amino acids. Germline V gene lookup returns CDR1 KGHSH and CDR2 LQKENI. The CDR3 protein is CASTQLVSGGNSYNEQFF. The CDR3 DNA is TGTGCCAGCACTCAACTAGTTTCGGGGGGGAATTCCTACAATGAGCAGTTCTTC.

The chain recombines TRBV9 with TRBJ1-4; possibly TRBD1 for D (6 bases). Trimming removed 0 bases from V and 7 bases from J, with 10 bases in between. The CDR3 consists of 14 residues. Germline CDR1 reads SGDLS; CDR2 reads YYNGEE. The CDR3 region is CASSVGGLGEKLFF. Here the CDR3 DNA reads TGTGCCAGCAGCGTAGGGGGGCTCGGTGAAAAACTGTTTTTT.

The rearrangement joins TRBV4-2 to TRBJ2-5; 9 bases are a match to TRBD2. This CDR3 contains 15 residues. V dropped 1 base and J dropped 4; count of bases not matched to a gene: 4. Germline V gene lookup returns CDR1 LGHNA and CDR2 YNFKEQ. DNA for the CDR3: TGTGCCAGCAGCCAAGCTAGCGGGATAAGAGAGACCCAGTACTTC. Translated: CASSQASGIRETQYF.

The V call is TRBV6-4, the J call TRBJ2-3; 7 bases agree with TRBD2. The CDR3 runs to 16 residues. V gave up 4 bases and J gave up 2 bases; unmatched junction bases: 9. Germline-derived CDR1 and CDR2 are MRHNA and SNTAGT. Written as DNA, the CDR3 is TGTGCCAGCAGTGCCGAGCACGGGGGGTACACAGATACGCAGTATTTT. Translation gives CASSAEHGGYTDTQYF.